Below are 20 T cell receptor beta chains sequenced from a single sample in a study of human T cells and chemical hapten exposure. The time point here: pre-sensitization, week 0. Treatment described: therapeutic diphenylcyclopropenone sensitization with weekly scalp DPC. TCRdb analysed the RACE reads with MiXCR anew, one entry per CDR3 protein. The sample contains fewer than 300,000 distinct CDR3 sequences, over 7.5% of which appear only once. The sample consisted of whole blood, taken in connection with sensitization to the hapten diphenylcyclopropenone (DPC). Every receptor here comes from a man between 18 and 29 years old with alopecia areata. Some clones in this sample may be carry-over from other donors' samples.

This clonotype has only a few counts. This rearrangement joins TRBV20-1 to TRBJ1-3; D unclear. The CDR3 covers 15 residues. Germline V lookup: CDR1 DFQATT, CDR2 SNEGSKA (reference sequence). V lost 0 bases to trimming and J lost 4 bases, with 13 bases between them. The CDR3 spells CSARDRGREGNTIYF. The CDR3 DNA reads TGCAGTGCTAGAGATCGCGGGAGGGAGGGAAACACCATATATTTT.

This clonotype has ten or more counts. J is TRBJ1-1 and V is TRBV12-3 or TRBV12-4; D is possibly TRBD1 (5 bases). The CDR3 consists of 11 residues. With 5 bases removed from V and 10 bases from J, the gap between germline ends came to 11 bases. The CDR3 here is CASSLGQGAFF. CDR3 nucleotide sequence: TGTGCCAGCAGTCTGGGGCAAGGAGCTTTCTTT.

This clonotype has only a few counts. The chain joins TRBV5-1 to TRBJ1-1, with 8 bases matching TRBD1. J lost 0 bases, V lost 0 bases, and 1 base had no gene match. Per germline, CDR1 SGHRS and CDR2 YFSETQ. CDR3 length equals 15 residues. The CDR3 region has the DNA TGCGCCAGCAGCTTGGAACAGGGGGTGAACACTGAAGCTTTCTTT. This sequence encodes CASSLEQGVNTEAFF.

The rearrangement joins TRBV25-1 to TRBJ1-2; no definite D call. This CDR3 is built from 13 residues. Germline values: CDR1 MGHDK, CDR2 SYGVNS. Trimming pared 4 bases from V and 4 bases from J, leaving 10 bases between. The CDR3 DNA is TGTGCCAGCAGTGCAGCCAGAACCTATGGCTACACCTTC. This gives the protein CASSAARTYGYTF.

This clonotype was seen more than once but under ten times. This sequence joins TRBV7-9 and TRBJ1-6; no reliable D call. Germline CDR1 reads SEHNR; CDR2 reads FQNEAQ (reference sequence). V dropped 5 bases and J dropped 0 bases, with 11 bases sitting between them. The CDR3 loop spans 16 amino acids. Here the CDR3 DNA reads TGTGCCAGCAGCCTACGGGGTCGCTCCTATAATTCACCCCTCCACTTT. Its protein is CASSLRGRSYNSPLHF.

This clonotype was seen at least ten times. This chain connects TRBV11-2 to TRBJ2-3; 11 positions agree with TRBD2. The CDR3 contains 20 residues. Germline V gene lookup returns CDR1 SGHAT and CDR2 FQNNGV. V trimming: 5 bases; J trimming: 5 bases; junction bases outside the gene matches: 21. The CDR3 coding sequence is TGTGCCAGCAGCCACCGACTAGCGGGGTCCCTCAGTCGTAGTAAAGATACGCAGTATTTT. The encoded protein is CASSHRLAGSLSRSKDTQYF. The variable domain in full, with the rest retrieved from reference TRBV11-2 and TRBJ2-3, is EAGVAQSPRYKIIEKRQSVAFWCNPISGHATLYWYQQILGQGPKLLIQFQNNGVVDDSQLPKDRFSAERLKGVDSTLKIQPAKLEDSAVYLCASSHRLAGSLSRSKDTQYFGPGTRLTVL.

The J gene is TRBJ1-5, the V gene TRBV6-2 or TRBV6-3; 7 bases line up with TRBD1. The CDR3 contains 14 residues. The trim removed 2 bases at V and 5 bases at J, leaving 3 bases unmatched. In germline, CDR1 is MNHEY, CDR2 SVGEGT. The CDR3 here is CASSYTGEDQPQHF. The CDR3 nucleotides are TGTGCCAGCAGTTACACAGGGGAGGATCAGCCCCAGCATTTT.

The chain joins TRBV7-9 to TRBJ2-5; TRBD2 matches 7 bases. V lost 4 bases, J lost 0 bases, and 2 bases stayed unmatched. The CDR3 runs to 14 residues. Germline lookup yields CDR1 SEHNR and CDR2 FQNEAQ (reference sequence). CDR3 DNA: TGTGCCAGCAGCTCCCGGGGGGACCAAGAGACCCAGTACTTC. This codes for CASSSRGDQETQYF.

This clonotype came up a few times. CDR3 nucleotides: TGCGCCAGCAGCTGGACGGGCGGAGTCGGTGAAGCTTTCTTT. This sequence encodes CASSWTGGVGEAFF. The rearrangement uses TRBV5-1 and TRBJ1-1; D call uncertain. CDR1 is SGHRS, CDR2 YFSETQ, per germline. V was shortened by 3 bases and J by 7 bases, with 16 bases between the two germline ends. The CDR3 length is 14 residues.

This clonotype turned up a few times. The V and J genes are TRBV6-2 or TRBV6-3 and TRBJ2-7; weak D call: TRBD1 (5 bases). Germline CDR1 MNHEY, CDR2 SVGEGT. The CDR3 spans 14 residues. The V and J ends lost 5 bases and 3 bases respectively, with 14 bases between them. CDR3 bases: TGTGCCAGCAGTAGTCGAAGGGGAATCTACGAGCAGTACGTC. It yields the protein CASSSRRGIYEQYV.

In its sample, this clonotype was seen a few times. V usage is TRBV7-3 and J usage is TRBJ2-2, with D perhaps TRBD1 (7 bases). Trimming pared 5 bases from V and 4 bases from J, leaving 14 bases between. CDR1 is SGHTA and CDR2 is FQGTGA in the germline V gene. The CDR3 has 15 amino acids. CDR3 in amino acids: CASSPRDSFTGELFF. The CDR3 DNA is TGTGCCAGCAGCCCGCGGGACAGCTTCACCGGGGAGCTGTTTTTT.

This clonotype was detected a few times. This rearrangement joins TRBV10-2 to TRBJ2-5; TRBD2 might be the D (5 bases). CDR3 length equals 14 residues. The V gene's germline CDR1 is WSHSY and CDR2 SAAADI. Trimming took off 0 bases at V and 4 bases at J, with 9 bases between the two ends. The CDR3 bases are TGCGCCAGCAGTGAGTCGAGGGTGGGAGAGACCCAGTACTTC. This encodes CASSESRVGETQYF.

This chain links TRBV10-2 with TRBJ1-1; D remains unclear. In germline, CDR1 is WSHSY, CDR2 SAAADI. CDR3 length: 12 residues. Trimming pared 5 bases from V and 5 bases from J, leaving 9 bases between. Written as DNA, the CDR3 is TGCGCCAGCAGTTCTGGGTGGACTGAAGCTTTCTTT. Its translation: CASSSGWTEAFF.

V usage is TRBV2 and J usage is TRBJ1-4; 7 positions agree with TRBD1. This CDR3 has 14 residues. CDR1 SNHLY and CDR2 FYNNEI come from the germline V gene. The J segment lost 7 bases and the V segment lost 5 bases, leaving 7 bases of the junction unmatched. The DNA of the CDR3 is TGTGCCAGCAGTCTCGGTCAGGGGGTTGAAAAACTGTTTTTT. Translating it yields CASSLGQGVEKLFF.

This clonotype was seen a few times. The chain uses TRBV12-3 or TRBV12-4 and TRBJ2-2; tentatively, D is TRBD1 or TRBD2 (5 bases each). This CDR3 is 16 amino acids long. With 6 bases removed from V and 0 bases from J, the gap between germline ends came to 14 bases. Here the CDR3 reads CASRKAGTANTGELFF. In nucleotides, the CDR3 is TGTGCCAGCAGAAAAGCCGGGACGGCGAACACCGGGGAGCTGTTTTTT.

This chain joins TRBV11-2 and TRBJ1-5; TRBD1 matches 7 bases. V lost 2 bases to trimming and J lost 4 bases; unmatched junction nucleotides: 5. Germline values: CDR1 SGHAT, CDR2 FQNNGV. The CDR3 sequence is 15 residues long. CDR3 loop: CASSLTGQTNQPQHF. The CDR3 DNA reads TGTGCCAGCAGCTTAACGGGACAGACGAATCAGCCCCAGCATTTT.

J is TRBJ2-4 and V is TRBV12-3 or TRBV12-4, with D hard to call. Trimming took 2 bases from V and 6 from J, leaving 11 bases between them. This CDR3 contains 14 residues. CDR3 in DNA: TGTGCCAGCAGTTTAATGCTGTCGGTAAACATTCAGTACTTC. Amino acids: CASSLMLSVNIQYF.

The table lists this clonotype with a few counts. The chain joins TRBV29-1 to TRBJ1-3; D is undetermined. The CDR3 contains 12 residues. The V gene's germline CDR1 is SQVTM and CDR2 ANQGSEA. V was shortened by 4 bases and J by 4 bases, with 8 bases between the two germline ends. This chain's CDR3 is CSVVRDGNTIYF. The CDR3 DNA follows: TGCAGCGTTGTACGCGACGGAAACACCATATATTTT.

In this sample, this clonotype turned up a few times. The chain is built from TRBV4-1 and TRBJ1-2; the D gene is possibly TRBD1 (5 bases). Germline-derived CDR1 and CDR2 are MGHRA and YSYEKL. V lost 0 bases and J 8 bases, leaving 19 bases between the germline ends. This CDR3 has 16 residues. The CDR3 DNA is TGCGCCAGCAGCCAAGATCTTGGGACTGTTTCACCAGGCTACACCTTC. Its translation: CASSQDLGTVSPGYTF.

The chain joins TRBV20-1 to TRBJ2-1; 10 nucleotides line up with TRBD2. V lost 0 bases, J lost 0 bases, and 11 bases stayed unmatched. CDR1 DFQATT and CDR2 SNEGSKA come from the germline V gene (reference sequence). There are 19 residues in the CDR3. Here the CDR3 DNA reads TGCAGTGCTAGAGAGGATCGAGCGGGGGGGTTCCGCTCCTACAATGAGCAGTTCTTC. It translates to CSAREDRAGGFRSYNEQFF.